Reported below is one TCR beta chain. The antigen remains unidentified. Profiled with immunoSEQ multiplex PCR; TCRdb holds only in-frame clones, not every one. The sample includes about 24,000 clones, under 75% seen only once; the top ten take under 7%. The sample comes from a study of tumor-infiltrating lymphocytes in localized non-small cell lung cancer. The overall study: The cohort mixed smokers and never-smokers, several histologies, and some post-neoadjuvant-chemotherapy samples. Whole-study findings and limits: Different pieces of the same tissue were used for each assay.

The receptor comes from a human donor with non-small cell lung cancer. The sequenced sample consisted of lung tumor tissue.

The CDR3 nucleotides read TGTGCCAGCAGCGTAGGCGGGACTCTACCTACCTACGAGCAGTACTTC. It translates to CASSVGGTLPTYEQYF. The V gene is TRBV9, the J gene TRBJ2-7, with TRBD2 as a possible D gene (6 bases). This CDR3 region has 16 residues. Looked up from germline, CDR1 is SGDLS and CDR2 is YYNGEE. Deletions cut 0 bases from V and 2 bases from J, with 15 bases between.